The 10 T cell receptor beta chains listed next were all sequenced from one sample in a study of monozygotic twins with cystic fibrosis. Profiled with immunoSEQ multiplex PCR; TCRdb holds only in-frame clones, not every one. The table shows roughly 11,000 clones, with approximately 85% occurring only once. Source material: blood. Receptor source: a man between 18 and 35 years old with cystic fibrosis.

The CDR3, as DNA: TGTGCCAGCAGCTTTGCGGTGACGGACTGGTATAGCAATCAGCCCCAGCATTTT. Translation gives CASSFAVTDWYSNQPQHF. The chain joins TRBV7-8 to TRBJ1-5; D remains unclear. Trimming took 3 bases from V and 0 from J, leaving 18 bases between them. CDR1 and CDR2 (germline): SGHVS, FQNEAQ. The CDR3 is 18 amino acids. Full variable domain (missing parts from reference TRBV7-8 and TRBJ1-5): GAGVSQSPRYKVAKRGQDVALRCDPISGHVSLFWYQQALGQGPEFLTYFQNEAQLDKSGLPSDRFFAERPEGSVSTLKIQRTQQEDSAVYLCASSFAVTDWYSNQPQHFGDGTRLSIL.

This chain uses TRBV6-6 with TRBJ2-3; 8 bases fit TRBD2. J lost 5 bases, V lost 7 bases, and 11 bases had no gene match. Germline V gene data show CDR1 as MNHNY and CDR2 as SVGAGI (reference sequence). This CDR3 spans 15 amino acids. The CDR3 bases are TGTGCCAGCACTTCGGAGCGGGAGTGGAGAGATACGCAGTATTTT. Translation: CASTSEREWRDTQYF.

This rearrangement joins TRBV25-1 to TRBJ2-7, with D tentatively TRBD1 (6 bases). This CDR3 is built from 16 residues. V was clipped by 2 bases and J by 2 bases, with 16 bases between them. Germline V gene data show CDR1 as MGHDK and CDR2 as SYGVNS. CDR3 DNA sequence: TGTGCCAGCAGTGAACGGCTGTCGACAGGAACCTACGAGCAGTACTTC. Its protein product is CASSERLSTGTYEQYF.

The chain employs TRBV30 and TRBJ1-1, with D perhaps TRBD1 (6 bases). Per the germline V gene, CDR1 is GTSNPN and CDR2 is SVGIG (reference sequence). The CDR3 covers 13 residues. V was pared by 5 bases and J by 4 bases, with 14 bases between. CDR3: CAWHIGQPTEAFF. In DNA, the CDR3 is TGTGCCTGGCACATCGGACAGCCCACTGAAGCTTTCTTT.

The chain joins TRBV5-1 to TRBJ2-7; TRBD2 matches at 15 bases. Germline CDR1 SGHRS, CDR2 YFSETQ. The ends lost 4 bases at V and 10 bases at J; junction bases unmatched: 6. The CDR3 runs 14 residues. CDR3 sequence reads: CASSPLGLAGGQYF. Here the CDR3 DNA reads TGCGCCAGCAGCCCCCTGGGACTAGCGGGAGGACAGTACTTC. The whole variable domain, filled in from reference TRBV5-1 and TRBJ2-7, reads KAGVTQTPRYLIKTRGQQVTLSCSPISGHRSVSWYQQTPGQGLQFLFEYFSETQRNKGNFPGRFSGRQFSNSRSEMNVSTLELGDSALYLCASSPLGLAGGQYFGPGTRLTVT.

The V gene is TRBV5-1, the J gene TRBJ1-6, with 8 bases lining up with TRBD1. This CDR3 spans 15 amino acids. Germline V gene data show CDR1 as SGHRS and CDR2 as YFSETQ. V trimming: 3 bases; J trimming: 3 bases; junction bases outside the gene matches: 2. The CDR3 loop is CASSYGQGYNSPLHF. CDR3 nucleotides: TGCGCCAGCAGCTACGGACAGGGCTATAATTCACCCCTCCACTTT.

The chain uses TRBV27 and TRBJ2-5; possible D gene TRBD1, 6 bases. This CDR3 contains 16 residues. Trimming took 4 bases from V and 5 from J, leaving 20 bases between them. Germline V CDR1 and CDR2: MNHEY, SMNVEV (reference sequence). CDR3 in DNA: TGTGCCAGCAGTTCGGAAACAGGGTCGTCGGCGGAGACCCAGTACTTC. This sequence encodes CASSSETGSSAETQYF.

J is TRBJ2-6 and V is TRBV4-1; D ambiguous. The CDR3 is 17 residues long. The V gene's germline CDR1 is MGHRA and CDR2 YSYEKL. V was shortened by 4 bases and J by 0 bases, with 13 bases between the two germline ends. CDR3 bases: TGCGCCAGCAGCCCACGCGGTACAGCCTCTGGGGCCAACGTCCTGACTTTC. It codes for CASSPRGTASGANVLTF.

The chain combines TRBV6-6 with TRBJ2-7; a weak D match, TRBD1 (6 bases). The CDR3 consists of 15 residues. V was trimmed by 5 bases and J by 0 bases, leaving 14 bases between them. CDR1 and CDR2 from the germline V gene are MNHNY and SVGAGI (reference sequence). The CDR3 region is CASSNPTGDSYEQYF. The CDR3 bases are TGTGCCAGCAGTAATCCGACAGGTGACTCCTACGAGCAGTACTTC.

CDR3 sequence: CASGDGTSSYNEQFF. The CDR3 region has the DNA TGCGCCAGCGGGGACGGGACTTCCTCCTACAATGAGCAGTTCTTC. This chain uses TRBV5-1 with TRBJ2-1; possibly TRBD2 for D (6 bases). Trimming removed 7 bases from V and 0 bases from J, with 14 bases in between. Looked up from germline, CDR1 is SGHRS and CDR2 is YFSETQ. CDR3 length equals 15 residues.